Below, 21 T cell receptor beta chains from the same sample are listed, as sequenced in a study of blood T cell repertoires in COVID-19. Measured with immunoSEQ multiplex PCR; TCRdb has only the in-frame clones, and not every one. Here the sample spans around 130,000 clones, 80% to 90% being singletons. Sequencing used peripheral blood. These receptor sequences come from a man over 45 with active or convalescent COVID-19.

This clone has more than one count but fewer than ten. This rearrangement joins TRBV19 to TRBJ1-5; a possible D gene is TRBD1 (6 bases). V was trimmed by 0 bases and J by 10 bases, leaving 10 bases between them. The CDR3 covers 13 residues. Germline-derived CDR1 and CDR2 are LNHDA and SQIVND (reference sequence). Here the CDR3 DNA reads TGTGCCAGTAGTATAGAACAGGGAAAACCCCAGCATTTT. Protein sequence: CASSIEQGKPQHF.

The CDR3 loop reads CASSQLQGMNTEAFF. The CDR3 DNA reads TGCGCCAGCAGCCAGTTACAGGGGATGAACACTGAAGCTTTCTTT. This rearrangement joins TRBV4-1 to TRBJ1-1; 7 bases fit TRBD1. Germline loops: CDR1 MGHRA, CDR2 YSYEKL. The CDR3 has 15 amino acids. The junction had 4 bases not matched to a gene; V was cut back by 3 bases and J by 0 bases.

The rearrangement uses TRBV5-4 and TRBJ2-2; D is perhaps TRBD2 (5 bases). CDR3 length equals 14 residues. V lost 3 bases and J lost 6, with 12 bases in between. Looked up from germline, CDR1 is SGHNT and CDR2 is YYREEE (reference sequence). The CDR3 spells CASSSVRESGELFF. DNA of the CDR3: TGTGCCAGCAGCTCCGTACGGGAATCCGGGGAGCTGTTTTTT.

V gene TRBV7-6 combines with J gene TRBJ1-3, with D possibly TRBD1 on 5 matching bases. CDR1 and CDR2 from the germline V gene are SGHVS and FNYEAQ. V was pared by 1 base and J by 6 bases, with 13 bases between. CDR3 length equals 15 residues. The CDR3 coding sequence is TGTGCCAGCAGCTTAGTCAGCAGGGTTCAAAACACCATATATTTT. Translating gives CASSLVSRVQNTIYF. The whole variable domain, filled in from reference TRBV7-6 and TRBJ1-3, reads GAGVSQSPRYKVTKRGQDVALRCDPISGHVSLYWYRQALGQGPEFLTYFNYEAQQDKSGLPNDRFSAERPEGSISTLTIQRTEQRDSAMYRCASSLVSRVQNTIYFGEGSWLTVV.

This clone was observed a few times. V is TRBV24-1 and J is TRBJ1-5; 9 nucleotides line up with TRBD1. This CDR3 spans 17 amino acids. Germline-derived CDR1 and CDR2 are KGHDR and SFDVKD. V dropped 2 bases and J dropped 3; count of bases not matched to a gene: 7. CDR3 loop: CATSDSFRDRVNQPQHF. In DNA, the CDR3 is TGTGCCACCAGTGATTCGTTCCGGGACAGGGTCAATCAGCCCCAGCATTTT.

The chain carries TRBV5-1 and TRBJ2-2; D uncertain. The germline CDR1 and CDR2 sequences are SGHRS and YFSETQ. This CDR3 region has 14 residues. Deletions cut 3 bases from V and 5 bases from J, with 11 bases between. The CDR3 DNA reads TGCGCCAGCAGCTCTCCTTCGGGTACCGGGGAGCTGTTTTTT. Amino acids: CASSSPSGTGELFF.

This clone was seen a handful of times. The chain recombines TRBV18 with TRBJ1-1; D is uncertain. Trimming pared 3 bases from V and 4 bases from J, leaving 12 bases between. The CDR3 totals 14 residues. CDR1 is KGHSH and CDR2 is LQKENI in the germline V gene. CDR3 region: CASSPRAGSTEAFF. CDR3 in DNA: TGTGCCAGCTCACCTCGCGCGGGGTCCACTGAAGCTTTCTTT.

This sequence joins TRBV7-8 and TRBJ2-7, with D maybe TRBD1 (5 bases). CDR3 length: 16 amino acids. Per germline, CDR1 SGHVS and CDR2 FQNEAQ. The V end lost 6 bases, the J end lost 3 bases, and 21 bases lay between the germline ends. The DNA for the CDR3 is TGTGCCAGCAGTTTCTCCCTCCTATCCGACAGCTACGAGCAGTACTTC. As protein: CASSFSLLSDSYEQYF. Full variable domain (remainder filled in from reference TRBV7-8 and TRBJ2-7): GAGVSQSPRYKVAKRGQDVALRCDPISGHVSLFWYQQALGQGPEFLTYFQNEAQLDKSGLPSDRFFAERPEGSVSTLKIQRTQQEDSAVYLCASSFSLLSDSYEQYFGPGTRLTVT.

The chain joins TRBV9 to TRBJ2-2; maybe TRBD2 (6 bases). Germline lookup yields CDR1 SGDLS and CDR2 YYNGEE. Trimming shortened V by 4 bases and J by 2 bases, and 18 bases separated the two germline ends. The CDR3 consists of 17 residues. DNA for the CDR3: TGTGCCAGCAGCCCCCACCTCCCGGGAGCTAACACCGGGGAGCTGTTTTTT. Protein product: CASSPHLPGANTGELFF.

This clone was observed a handful of times. The chain is built from TRBV19 and TRBJ2-3, with D possibly TRBD1 on 6 matching bases. V lost 2 bases, J lost 3 bases, and 6 bases lay in between. This CDR3 contains 13 residues. Germline V gene sequence: CDR1 LNHDA, CDR2 SQIVND (reference sequence). CDR3 in amino acids: CASSITGTDTQYF. In DNA form, the CDR3 reads TGTGCCAGTAGTATAACAGGGACAGATACGCAGTATTTT.

The rearrangement joins TRBV28 to TRBJ1-2; D ambiguous. The CDR3 totals 12 residues. CDR1 MDHEN and CDR2 SYDVKM come from the germline V gene. The germline V and J ends were trimmed by 6 bases and 4 bases, with 9 bases remaining between them. The CDR3 reads CASSQQSYGYTF. The CDR3 DNA sequence: TGTGCCAGCAGCCAACAATCCTATGGCTACACCTTC.

This chain uses TRBV2 with TRBJ2-3, with TRBD2 matching 8 bases. The CDR3 covers 13 residues. Losses at the gene ends were 8 bases for V and 2 bases for J; bases not matched to a gene: 3. CDR1 and CDR2 from the germline V gene are SNHLY and FYNNEI. The CDR3 here is CASGTRTTDTQYF. CDR3 sequence (DNA): TGTGCCAGCGGGACTAGAACCACAGATACGCAGTATTTT.

This chain links TRBV18 with TRBJ2-7; the D gene is possibly TRBD2 (6 bases). There are 15 residues in the CDR3. The germline gives CDR1 KGHSH, CDR2 LQKENI. V lost 2 bases to trimming and J lost 2 bases, with 13 bases between them. In DNA form, the CDR3 reads TGTGCCAGCTCACCAGCTAGCGTGCGAACCTACGAGCAGTACTTC. Protein sequence: CASSPASVRTYEQYF.

The sample holds one count of this clone. The genes are TRBV10-3 and TRBJ2-7; D possibly corresponds to TRBD2 (6 bases). The V gene lost 5 bases and the J gene lost 5 bases, with 19 bases spanning the gap. CDR1 and CDR2 from the germline V gene are ENHRY and SYGVKD. The CDR3 has 15 amino acids. The CDR3 sequence is CAISPAATGLDEQYF. The CDR3, as DNA: TGTGCCATCAGTCCCGCGGCTACGGGACTCGACGAGCAGTACTTC.

The chain links TRBV29-1 to TRBJ2-5, with 10 bases aligning to TRBD2. The germline V gene encodes CDR1 SQVTM and CDR2 ANQGSEA. The CDR3 has 14 amino acids. With 4 bases clipped from V and 3 bases from J, the junction kept 5 bases outside the gene matches. CDR3: CSVAGLAGEETQYF. CDR3 nucleotide sequence: TGCAGCGTTGCAGGGCTAGCGGGGGAAGAGACCCAGTACTTC.

This rearrangement joins TRBV12-3 or TRBV12-4 to TRBJ2-1, with no clear D. The CDR3 is made up of 12 amino acids. V lost 6 bases and J lost 9, with 12 bases in between. CDR3 coding DNA: TGTGCCAGCAGGCCGACTCCGGGTGAGCAGTTCTTC. Protein product: CASRPTPGEQFF.

This clone was recorded a few times. The chain joins TRBV19 to TRBJ2-7, with 7 bases that match TRBD1. The CDR3 is made up of 15 amino acids. The V and J ends lost 5 bases and 2 bases, in that order; junction bases with no gene match: 9. Germline CDR1 reads LNHDA; CDR2 reads SQIVND (reference sequence). The CDR3 spells CASSWGPGQTYEQYF. The CDR3 bases are TGTGCCAGTAGTTGGGGTCCGGGACAGACCTACGAGCAGTACTTC.

The chain has TRBV20-1 and TRBJ2-7; 7 nucleotides agree with TRBD1. CDR3 length: 13 residues. J lost 2 bases, V lost 3 bases, and 4 bases had no gene match. Germline V gene data show CDR1 as DFQATT and CDR2 as SNEGSKA (reference sequence). Here the CDR3 DNA reads TGCAGTGCTAGTGGGACAGACACCTACGAGCAGTACTTC. It specifies CSASGTDTYEQYF.

The chain uses TRBV2 and TRBJ1-5, with 7 nucleotides matching TRBD1. Germline V CDR1 and CDR2: SNHLY, FYNNEI. The V segment lost 6 bases and the J segment 2 bases; nucleotides outside the gene matches: 7. The CDR3 has 15 residues. In nucleotides, the CDR3 is TGTGCCAGCAGCCTGGCAGGGGGTGGCAATCAGCCCCAGCATTTT. Residues: CASSLAGGGNQPQHF.

V gene TRBV5-1 combines with J gene TRBJ2-5; TRBD2 agrees at 9 bases. J lost 1 base, V lost 5 bases, and 9 bases had no gene match. There are 16 residues in the CDR3. CDR1 and CDR2 (germline): SGHRS, YFSETQ. For the CDR3, the DNA is TGCGCCAGCAGTATATTTTCTAGCGGGACCCAAGAGACCCAGTACTTC. Residues: CASSIFSSGTQETQYF.

This clone occurred once. This chain links TRBV5-6 with TRBJ1-6; D possibly corresponds to TRBD1 (6 bases). This CDR3 contains 17 residues. Germline CDR1 is SGHDT and CDR2 is YYEEEE. V lost 1 base and J lost 8, with 19 bases in between. The CDR3 is CASSLNLGGQGYSPLHF. In nucleotides, the CDR3 is TGTGCCAGCAGCTTGAATCTCGGGGGGCAAGGTTATTCACCCCTCCACTTT.